The clone carrying this T cell receptor beta chain was detected only a few times. Its antigen remains unknown. The CDR3 is made up of 14 amino acids. Trimming took 0 bases from V and 3 from J, leaving 10 bases between them. CDR1 is SGHNT, CDR2 YYREEE, per germline (reference sequence). These data come from a study of cytomegalovirus exposure and HLA in healthy donors. The study, taken as a whole, reports: Later analysis showed TCR association rates varying by HLA locus, highest for DRB1 and lowest for HLA-C. One variant, a missense change in DCLRE1C, was linked in a later analysis to TCR beta V- and J-gene trimming. Researchers counted around 160 TCR beta chains as cytomegalovirus-associated. Accurate prediction of most subjects' HLA-A and HLA-B alleles from TCR beta sequences was reported.

This PCR relied on a set of 60 Vbeta primers and 13 Jbeta primers. Measured with immunoSEQ multiplex PCR; TCRdb has only the in-frame clones, and not every one. The table has some 140,000 clones, over 60% seen once. This chain connects TRBV5-4 to TRBJ2-7; TRBD2 is a possible D gene (6 bases). This TCR came from a man aged 35 to 55 in good health and CMV-seronegative. The specimen was PBMCs. This chain's CDR3 is CASSLGDSDYEQYF. CDR3 sequence (DNA): TGTGCCAGCAGCTTGGGGGACTCCGACTACGAGCAGTACTTC.